What follows are 2 T cell receptor beta chains derived from one specimen sequenced in a study of blood T cells in healthy people across ages. Together with a sample-barcoded 5' primer, a J-beta primer mix was included in a second PCR lasting roughly 6 to 12 cycles. MiXCR was run by TCRdb on the 5' RACE reads, yielding one entry per CDR3 protein. This sample has roughly 2 million distinct CDR3 sequences, with roughly 52% found just once. Sequencing was performed on blood. Receptor source: a woman between 40 and 50 years old in good health.

This sequence joins TRBV5-1 and TRBJ2-1, with 9 bases fitting TRBD1. The CDR3 is 13 residues long. V dropped 5 bases and J dropped 7; count of bases not matched to a gene: 4. Germline V lookup: CDR1 SGHRS, CDR2 YFSETQ. The CDR3 region is CASRRTGANEQFF. CDR3 DNA: TGCGCCAGCAGACGGACAGGGGCAAATGAGCAGTTCTTC.

The chain links TRBV7-2 to TRBJ2-3; no reliable D call. Germline CDR1 reads SGHTA; CDR2 reads FQGNSA. CDR3 size: 17 residues. The ends were cut back, 5 bases at V and 1 base at J, with 19 bases in the middle. CDR3 sequence: CASSARLEPLGTDTQYF. CDR3 DNA: TGTGCCAGCAGCGCCAGACTGGAACCTCTGGGCACAGATACGCAGTATTTT. Supplemented by reference TRBV7-2 and TRBJ2-3, the full variable domain reads GAGVSQSPSNKVTEKGKDVELRCDPISGHTALYWYRQSLGQGLEFLIYFQGNSAPDKSGLPSDRFSAERTGGSVSTLTIQRTQQEDSAVYLCASSARLEPLGTDTQYFGPGTRLTVL.